The present TCR beta chain was sequenced within a study of cytomegalovirus exposure and HLA in healthy donors. Study results and caveats: HLA allele associations emerged for about 18,000 TCR beta sequences in a later analysis, at 0.05 false discovery rate.

The PCR ran on 60 Vbeta and 13 Jbeta primers. Sequencing was performed with immunoSEQ multiplex PCR; in TCRdb, only in-frame clones are kept and a portion is missing. Found here are 130,000 to 150,000 clones, around four fifths of them singletons; the top ten hold around 3.7%. Worth noting for this clone: Its antigen remains unknown.

Germline values: CDR1 KGHSH, CDR2 LQKENI. This CDR3 comprises 15 residues. V lost 6 bases, J lost 1 base, and 13 bases lay in between. This sequence joins TRBV18 and TRBJ1-5; D unresolved. Sequences were obtained from PBMCs. The receptor was isolated from a male donor in good health and CMV-seronegative. The CDR3 sequence: CASSPRLGSNQPQHF. CDR3 DNA sequence: TGTGCCAGCTCTCCGAGACTCGGGAGCAATCAGCCCCAGCATTTT.